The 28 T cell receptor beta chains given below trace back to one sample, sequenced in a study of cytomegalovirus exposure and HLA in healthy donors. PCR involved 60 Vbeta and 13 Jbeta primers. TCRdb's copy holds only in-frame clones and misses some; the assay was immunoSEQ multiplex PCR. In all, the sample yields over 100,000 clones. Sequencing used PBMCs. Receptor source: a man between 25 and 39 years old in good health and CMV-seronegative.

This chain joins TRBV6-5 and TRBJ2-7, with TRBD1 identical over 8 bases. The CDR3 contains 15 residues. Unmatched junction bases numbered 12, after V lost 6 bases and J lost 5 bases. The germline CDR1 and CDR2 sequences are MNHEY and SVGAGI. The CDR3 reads CASRPPGQGIDEQYF. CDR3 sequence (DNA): TGTGCCAGCAGGCCCCCTGGACAGGGTATCGACGAGCAGTACTTC.

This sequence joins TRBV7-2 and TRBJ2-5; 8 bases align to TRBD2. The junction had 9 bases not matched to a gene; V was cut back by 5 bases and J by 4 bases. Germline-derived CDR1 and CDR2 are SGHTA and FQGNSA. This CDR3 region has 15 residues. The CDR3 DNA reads TGTGCCAGCAGCGGGCGGCGGACTAGCAGAGAGACCCAGTACTTC. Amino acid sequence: CASSGRRTSRETQYF.

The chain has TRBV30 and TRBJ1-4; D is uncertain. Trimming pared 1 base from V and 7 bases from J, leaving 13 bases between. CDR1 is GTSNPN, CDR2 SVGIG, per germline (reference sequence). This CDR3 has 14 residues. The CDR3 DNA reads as TGTGCCTGGAGTGGCATACTTCTAACTGAAAAACTGTTTTTT. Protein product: CAWSGILLTEKLFF.

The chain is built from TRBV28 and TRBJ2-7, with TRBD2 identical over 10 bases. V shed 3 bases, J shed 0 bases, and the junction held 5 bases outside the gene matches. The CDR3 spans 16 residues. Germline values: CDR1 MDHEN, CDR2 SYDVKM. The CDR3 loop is CASSFLAGVPSYEQYF. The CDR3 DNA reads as TGTGCCAGCAGTTTCCTAGCGGGGGTTCCCTCCTACGAGCAGTACTTC.

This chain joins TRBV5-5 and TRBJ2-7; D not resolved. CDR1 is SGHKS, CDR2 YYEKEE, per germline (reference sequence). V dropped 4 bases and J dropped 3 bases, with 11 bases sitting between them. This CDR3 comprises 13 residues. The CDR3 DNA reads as TGTGCCAGCAGCCAGCGAGTTGTCTACGAGCAGTACTTC. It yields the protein CASSQRVVYEQYF. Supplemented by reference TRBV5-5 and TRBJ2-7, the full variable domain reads DAGVTQSPTHLIKTRGQQVTLRCSPISGHKSVSWYQQVLGQGPQFIFQYYEKEERGRGNFPDRFSARQFPNYSSELNVNALLLGDSALYLCASSQRVVYEQYFGPGTRLTVT.

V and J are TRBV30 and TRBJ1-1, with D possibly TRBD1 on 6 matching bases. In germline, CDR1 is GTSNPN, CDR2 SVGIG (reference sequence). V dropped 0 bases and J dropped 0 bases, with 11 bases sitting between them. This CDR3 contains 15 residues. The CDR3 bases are TGTGCCTGGAGTGTACTTAGGGACATGAACACTGAAGCTTTCTTT. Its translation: CAWSVLRDMNTEAFF.

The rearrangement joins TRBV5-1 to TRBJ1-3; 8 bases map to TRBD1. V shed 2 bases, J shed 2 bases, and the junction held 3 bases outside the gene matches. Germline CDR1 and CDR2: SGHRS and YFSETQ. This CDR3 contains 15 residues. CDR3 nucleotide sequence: TGCGCCAGCAGCTTTCAGGGGGCGACTGGAAACACCATATATTTT. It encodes CASSFQGATGNTIYF.

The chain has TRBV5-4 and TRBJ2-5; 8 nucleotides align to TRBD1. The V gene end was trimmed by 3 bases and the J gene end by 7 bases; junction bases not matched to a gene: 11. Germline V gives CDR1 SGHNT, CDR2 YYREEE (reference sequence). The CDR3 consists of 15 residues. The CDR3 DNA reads TGTGCCAGCAGCTCCAATTCAGGGGGCGAAGCGACCCAGTACTTC. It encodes CASSSNSGGEATQYF. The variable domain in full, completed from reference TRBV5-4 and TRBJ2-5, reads ETGVTQSPTHLIKTRGQQVTLRCSSQSGHNTVSWYQQALGQGPQFIFQYYREEENGRGNFPPRFSGLQFPNYSSELNVNALELDDSALYLCASSSNSGGEATQYFGPGTRLLVL.

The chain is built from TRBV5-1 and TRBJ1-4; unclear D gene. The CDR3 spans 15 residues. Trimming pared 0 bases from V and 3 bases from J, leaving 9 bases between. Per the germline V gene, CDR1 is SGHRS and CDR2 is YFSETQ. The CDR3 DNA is TGCGCCAGCAGCTTGGCCGCACAGCCTAATGAAAAACTGTTTTTT. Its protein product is CASSLAAQPNEKLFF.

CDR3 in amino acids: CASSPRDRAGYEQYF. CDR3 DNA: TGTGCCAGCAGCCCCCGGGACAGGGCGGGGTACGAGCAGTACTTC. The chain joins TRBV9 to TRBJ2-7; 9 bases align to TRBD1. In germline, CDR1 is SGDLS, CDR2 YYNGEE. V was clipped by 4 bases and J by 4 bases; unmatched bases: 9. The CDR3 spans 15 residues.

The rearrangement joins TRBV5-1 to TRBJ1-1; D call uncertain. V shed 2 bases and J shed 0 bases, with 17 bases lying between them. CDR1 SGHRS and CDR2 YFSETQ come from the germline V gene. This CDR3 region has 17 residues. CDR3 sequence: CASSLSNLGRLNTEAFF. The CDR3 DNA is TGCGCCAGCAGCTTATCTAACTTGGGCAGGTTGAACACTGAAGCTTTCTTT.

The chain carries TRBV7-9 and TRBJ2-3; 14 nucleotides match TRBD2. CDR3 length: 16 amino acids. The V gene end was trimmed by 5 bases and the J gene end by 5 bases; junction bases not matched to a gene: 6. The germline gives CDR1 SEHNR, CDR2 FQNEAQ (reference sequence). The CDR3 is CASSVRTSGGRDTQYF. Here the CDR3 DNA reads TGTGCCAGCAGCGTACGGACTAGCGGGGGGAGAGATACGCAGTATTTT.

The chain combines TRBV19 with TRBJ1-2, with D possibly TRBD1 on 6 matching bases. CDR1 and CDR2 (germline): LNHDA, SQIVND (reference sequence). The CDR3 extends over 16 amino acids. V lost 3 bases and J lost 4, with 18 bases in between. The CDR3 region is CASSMRFPDSFYGYTF. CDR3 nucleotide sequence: TGTGCCAGTAGTATGAGATTCCCGGACAGCTTCTATGGCTACACCTTC.

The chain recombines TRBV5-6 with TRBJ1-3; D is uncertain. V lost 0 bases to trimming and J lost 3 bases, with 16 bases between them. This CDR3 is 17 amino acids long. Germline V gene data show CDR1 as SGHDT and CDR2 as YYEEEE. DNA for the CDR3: TGTGCCAGCAGCTTGGGTCGTCGGGAAACCGTTGGAAACACCATATATTTT. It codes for CASSLGRRETVGNTIYF.

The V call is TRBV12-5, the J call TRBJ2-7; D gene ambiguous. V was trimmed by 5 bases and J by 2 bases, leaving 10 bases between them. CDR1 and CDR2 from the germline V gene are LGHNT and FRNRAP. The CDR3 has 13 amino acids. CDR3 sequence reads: CASGLQTPYEQYF. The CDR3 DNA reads TGTGCTAGTGGTCTCCAGACTCCCTACGAGCAGTACTTC.

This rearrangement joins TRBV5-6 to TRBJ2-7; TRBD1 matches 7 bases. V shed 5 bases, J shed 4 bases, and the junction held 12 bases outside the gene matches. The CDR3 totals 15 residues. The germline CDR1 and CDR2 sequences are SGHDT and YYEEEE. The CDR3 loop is CASRIYDREIYEQYF. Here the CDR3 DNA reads TGTGCCAGCAGAATTTACGACAGGGAAATTTACGAGCAGTACTTC. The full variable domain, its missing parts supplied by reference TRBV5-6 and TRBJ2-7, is DAGVTQSPTHLIKTRGQQVTLRCSPKSGHDTVSWYQQALGQGPQFIFQYYEEEERQRGNFPDRFSGHQFPNYSSELNVNALLLGDSALYLCASRIYDREIYEQYFGPGTRLTVT.

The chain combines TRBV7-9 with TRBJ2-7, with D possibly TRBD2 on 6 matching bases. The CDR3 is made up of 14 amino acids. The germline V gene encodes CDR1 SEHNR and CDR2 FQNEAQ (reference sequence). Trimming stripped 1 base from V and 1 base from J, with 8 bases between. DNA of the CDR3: TGTGCCAGCAGCTTAGGTGGAGGGTCCTACGAGCAGTACTTC. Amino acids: CASSLGGGSYEQYF.

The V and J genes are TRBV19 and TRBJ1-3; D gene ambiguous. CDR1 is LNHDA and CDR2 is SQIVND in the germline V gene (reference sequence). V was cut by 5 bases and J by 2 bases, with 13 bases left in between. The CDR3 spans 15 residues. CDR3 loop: CASSPQVGPGNTIYF. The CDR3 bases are TGTGCCAGTAGTCCGCAGGTCGGCCCTGGAAACACCATATATTTT.

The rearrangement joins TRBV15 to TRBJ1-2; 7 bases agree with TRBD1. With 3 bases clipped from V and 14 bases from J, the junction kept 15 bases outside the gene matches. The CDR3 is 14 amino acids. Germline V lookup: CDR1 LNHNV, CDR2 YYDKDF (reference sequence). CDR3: CATSRPGQVPRGTF. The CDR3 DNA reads TGTGCCACCAGCAGGCCTGGACAGGTCCCCAGAGGGACCTTC.

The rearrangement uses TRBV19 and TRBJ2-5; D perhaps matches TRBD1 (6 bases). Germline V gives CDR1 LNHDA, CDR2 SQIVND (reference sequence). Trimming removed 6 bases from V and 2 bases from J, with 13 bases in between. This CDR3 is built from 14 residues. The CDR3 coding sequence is TGTGCCAGTAGCCAAGGACAGCCTCAAGAGACCCAGTACTTC. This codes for CASSQGQPQETQYF.

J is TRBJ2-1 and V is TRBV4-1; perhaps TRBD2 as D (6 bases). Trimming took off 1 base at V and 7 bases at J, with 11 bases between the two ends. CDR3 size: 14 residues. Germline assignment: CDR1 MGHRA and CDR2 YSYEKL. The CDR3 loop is CASSQGPAGNEQFF. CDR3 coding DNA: TGCGCCAGCAGCCAAGGCCCCGCGGGGAATGAGCAGTTCTTC.

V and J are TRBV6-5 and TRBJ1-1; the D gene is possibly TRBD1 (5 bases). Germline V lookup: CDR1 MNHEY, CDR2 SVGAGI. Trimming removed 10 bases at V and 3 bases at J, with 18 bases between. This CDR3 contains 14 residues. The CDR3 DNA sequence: TGTGCCACTTCATTACATGGAGGGGACACTGAAGCTTTCTTT. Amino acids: CATSLHGGDTEAFF.

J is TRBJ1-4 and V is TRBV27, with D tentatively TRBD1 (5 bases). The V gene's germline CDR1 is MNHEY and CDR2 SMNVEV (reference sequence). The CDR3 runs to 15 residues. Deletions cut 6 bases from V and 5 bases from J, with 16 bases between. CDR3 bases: TGTGCCAGCAGCCTCGGGGGTGAGGGGAATGAAAAACTGTTTTTT. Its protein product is CASSLGGEGNEKLFF.

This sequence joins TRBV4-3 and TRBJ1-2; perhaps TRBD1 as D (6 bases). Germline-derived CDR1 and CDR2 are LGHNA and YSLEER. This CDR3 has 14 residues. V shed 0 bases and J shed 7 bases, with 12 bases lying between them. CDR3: CASSQEAGDSGYTF. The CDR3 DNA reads TGCGCCAGCAGCCAAGAGGCAGGGGATTCTGGCTACACCTTC.

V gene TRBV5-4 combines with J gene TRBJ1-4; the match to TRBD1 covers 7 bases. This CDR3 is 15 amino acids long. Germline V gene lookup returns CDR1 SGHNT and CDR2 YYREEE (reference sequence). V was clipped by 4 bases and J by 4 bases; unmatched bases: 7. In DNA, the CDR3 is TGTGCCAGCAGCCGAAACAGGGGCTTTAATGAAAAACTGTTTTTT. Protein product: CASSRNRGFNEKLFF.

The CDR3 DNA sequence: TGTGCCAGCAGCCAAGATTCGACAGGAGTCCGCTATAATTCACCCCTCCACTTT. This codes for CASSQDSTGVRYNSPLHF. The rearrangement uses TRBV14 and TRBJ1-6; D possibly corresponds to TRBD1 (6 bases). The germline gives CDR1 SGHDN, CDR2 FVKESK. The CDR3 sequence is 18 residues long. Trimming pared 0 bases from V and 3 bases from J, leaving 15 bases between.

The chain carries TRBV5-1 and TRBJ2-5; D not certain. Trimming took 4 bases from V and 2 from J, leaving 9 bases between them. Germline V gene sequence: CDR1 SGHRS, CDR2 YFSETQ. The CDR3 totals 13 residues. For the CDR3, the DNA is TGCGCCAGCAGCCTTAGCCCGCAAGAGACCCAGTACTTC. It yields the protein CASSLSPQETQYF.

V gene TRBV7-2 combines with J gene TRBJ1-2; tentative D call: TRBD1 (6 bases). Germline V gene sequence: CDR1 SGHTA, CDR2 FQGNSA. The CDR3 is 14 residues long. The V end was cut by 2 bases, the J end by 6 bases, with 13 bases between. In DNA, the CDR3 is TGTGCCAGCAGCTTAATTATCAAGGGGGATGGCTACACCTTC. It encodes CASSLIIKGDGYTF. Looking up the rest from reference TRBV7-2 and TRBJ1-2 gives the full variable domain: GAGVSQSPSNKVTEKGKDVELRCDPISGHTALYWYRQSLGQGLEFLIYFQGNSAPDKSGLPSDRFSAERTGGSVSTLTIQRTQQEDSAVYLCASSLIIKGDGYTFGSGTRLTVV.